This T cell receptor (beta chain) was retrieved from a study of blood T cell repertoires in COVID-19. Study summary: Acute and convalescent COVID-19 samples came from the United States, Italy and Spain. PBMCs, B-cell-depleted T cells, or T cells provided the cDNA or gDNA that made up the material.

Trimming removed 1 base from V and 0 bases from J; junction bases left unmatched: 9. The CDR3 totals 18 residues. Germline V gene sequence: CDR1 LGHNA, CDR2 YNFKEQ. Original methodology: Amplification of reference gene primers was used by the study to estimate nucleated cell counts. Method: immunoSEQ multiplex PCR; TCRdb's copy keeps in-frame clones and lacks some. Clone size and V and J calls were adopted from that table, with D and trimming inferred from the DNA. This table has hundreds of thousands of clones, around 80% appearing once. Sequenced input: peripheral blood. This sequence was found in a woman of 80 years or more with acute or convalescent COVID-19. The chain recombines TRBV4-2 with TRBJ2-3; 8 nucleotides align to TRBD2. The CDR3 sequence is CASSQAKRTSGSTDTQYF. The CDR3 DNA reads TGTGCCAGCAGCCAAGCAAAAAGAACTAGCGGAAGCACAGATACGCAGTATTTT.